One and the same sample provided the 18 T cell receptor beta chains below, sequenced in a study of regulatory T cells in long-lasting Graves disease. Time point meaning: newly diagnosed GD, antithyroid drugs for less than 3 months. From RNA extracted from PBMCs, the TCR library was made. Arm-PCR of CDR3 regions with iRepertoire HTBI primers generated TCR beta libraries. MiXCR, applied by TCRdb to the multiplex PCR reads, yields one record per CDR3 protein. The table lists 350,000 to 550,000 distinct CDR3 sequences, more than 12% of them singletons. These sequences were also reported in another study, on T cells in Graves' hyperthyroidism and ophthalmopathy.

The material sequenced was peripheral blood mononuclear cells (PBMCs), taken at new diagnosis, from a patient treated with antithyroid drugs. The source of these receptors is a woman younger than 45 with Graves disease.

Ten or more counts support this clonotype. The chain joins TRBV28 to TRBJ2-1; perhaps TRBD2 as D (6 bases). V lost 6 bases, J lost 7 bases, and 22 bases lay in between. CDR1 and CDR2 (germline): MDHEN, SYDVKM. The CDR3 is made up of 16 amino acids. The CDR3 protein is CASSGDGPGLMNEQFF. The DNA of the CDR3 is TGTGCCAGCAGCGGAGACGGACCGGGACTGATGAATGAGCAGTTCTTC. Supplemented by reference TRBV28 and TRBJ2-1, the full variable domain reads DVKVTQSSRYLVKRTGEKVFLECVQDMDHENMFWYRQDPGLGLRLIYFSYDVKMKEKGDIPEGYSVSREKKERFSLILESASTNQTSMYLCASSGDGPGLMNEQFFGPGTRLTVL.

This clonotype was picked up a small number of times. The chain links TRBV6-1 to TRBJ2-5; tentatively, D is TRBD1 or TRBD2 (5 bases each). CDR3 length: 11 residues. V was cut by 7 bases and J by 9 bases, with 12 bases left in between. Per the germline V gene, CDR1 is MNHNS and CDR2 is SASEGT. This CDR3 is CASNLRGPQYF. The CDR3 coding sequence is TGTGCCAGCAACCTACGGGGACCCCAGTACTTC.

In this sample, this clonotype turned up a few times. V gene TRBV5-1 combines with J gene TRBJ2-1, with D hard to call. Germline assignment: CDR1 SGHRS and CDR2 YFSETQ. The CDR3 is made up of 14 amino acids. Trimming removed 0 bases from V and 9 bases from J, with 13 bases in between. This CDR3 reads CASSLAAKFGEQFF. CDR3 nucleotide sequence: TGCGCCAGCAGCTTGGCCGCTAAATTCGGTGAGCAGTTCTTC. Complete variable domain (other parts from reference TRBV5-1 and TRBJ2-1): KAGVTQTPRYLIKTRGQQVTLSCSPISGHRSVSWYQQTPGQGLQFLFEYFSETQRNKGNFPGRFSGRQFSNSRSEMNVSTLELGDSALYLCASSLAAKFGEQFFGPGTRLTVL.

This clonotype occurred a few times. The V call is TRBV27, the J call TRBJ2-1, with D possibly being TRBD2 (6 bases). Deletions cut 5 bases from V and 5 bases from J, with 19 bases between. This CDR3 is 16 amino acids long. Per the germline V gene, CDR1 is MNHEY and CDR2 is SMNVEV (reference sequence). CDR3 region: CASSPHGAGINNEQFF. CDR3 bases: TGTGCCAGCAGTCCCCATGGAGCGGGTATCAACAATGAGCAGTTCTTC.

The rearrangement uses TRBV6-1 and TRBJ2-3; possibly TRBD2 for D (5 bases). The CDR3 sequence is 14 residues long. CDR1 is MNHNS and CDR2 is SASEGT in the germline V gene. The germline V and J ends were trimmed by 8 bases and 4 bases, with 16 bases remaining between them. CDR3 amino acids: CASRTPFGADTQYF. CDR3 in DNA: TGTGCCAGCCGTACCCCCTTCGGGGCAGATACGCAGTATTTT.

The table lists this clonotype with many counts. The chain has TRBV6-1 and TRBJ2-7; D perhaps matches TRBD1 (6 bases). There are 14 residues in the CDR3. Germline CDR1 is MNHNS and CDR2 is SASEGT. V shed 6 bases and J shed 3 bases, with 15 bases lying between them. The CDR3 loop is CASSFNRVVYEQYF. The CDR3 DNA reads TGTGCCAGCAGCTTTAACAGGGTCGTCTACGAGCAGTACTTC.

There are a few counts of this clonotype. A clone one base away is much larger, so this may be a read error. CDR3 region: CASRAPGTSGNEQYF. Here the CDR3 DNA reads TGTGCCAGCAGGGCCCCCGGGACTAGCGGCAATGAGCAGTACTTC. The J gene is TRBJ2-5, the V gene TRBV28; TRBD2 aligns across 11 bases. Germline V lookup: CDR1 MDHEN, CDR2 SYDVKM. The CDR3 is made up of 15 amino acids. The ends lost 6 bases at V and 11 bases at J; junction bases unmatched: 14.

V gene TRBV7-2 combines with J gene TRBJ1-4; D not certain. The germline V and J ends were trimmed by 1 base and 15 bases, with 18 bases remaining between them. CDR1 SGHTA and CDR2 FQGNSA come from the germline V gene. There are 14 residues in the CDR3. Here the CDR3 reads CASSLEVADSVLFF. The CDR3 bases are TGTGCCAGCAGCTTAGAAGTGGCAGACTCTGTTTTGTTTTTT. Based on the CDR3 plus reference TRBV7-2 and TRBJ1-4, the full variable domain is GAGVSQSPSNKVTEKGKDVELRCDPISGHTALYWYRQSLGQGLEFLIYFQGNSAPDKSGLPSDRFSAERTGGSVSTLTIQRTQQEDSAVYLCASSLEVADSVLFFGSGTQLSVL.

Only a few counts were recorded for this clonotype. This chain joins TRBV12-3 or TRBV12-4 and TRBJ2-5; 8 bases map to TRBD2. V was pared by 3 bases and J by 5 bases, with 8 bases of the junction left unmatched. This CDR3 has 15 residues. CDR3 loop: CASSFGTSGPETQYF. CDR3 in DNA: TGTGCCAGCAGTTTTGGGACTAGTGGTCCGGAGACCCAGTACTTC.

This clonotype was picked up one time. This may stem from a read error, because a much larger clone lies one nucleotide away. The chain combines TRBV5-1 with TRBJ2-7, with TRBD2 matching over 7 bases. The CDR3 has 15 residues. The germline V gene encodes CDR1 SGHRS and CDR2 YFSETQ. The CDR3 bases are TGCACCAGCAGCTTGGTGGGCGGGAGCGGTTACGAGCAGTACTTC. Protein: CTSSLVGGSGYEQYF.

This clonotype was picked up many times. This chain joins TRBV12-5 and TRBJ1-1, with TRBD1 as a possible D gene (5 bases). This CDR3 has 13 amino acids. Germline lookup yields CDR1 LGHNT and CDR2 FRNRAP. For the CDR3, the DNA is TGTGCCCGGGAAGGGGAGGGGAACACTGAAGCTTTCTTT. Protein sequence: CAREGEGNTEAFF.

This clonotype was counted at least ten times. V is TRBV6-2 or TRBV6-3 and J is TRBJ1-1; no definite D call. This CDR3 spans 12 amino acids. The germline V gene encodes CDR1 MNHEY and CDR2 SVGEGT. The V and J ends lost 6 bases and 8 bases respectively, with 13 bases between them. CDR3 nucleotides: TGTGCCAGCAGCCACCAGAGCACGGAAGCTTTCTTT. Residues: CASSHQSTEAFF.

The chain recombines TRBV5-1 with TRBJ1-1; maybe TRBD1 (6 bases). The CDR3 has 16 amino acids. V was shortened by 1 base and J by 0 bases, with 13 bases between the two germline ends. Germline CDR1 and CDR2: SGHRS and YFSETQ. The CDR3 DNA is TGCGCCAGCAGCTTGTCGCAGGGGAGAATGAACACTGAAGCTTTCTTT. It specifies CASSLSQGRMNTEAFF.

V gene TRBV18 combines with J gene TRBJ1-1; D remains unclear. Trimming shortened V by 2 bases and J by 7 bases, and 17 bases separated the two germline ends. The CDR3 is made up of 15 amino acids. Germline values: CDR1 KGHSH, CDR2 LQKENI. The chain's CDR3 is CASSPSFPPRREAFF. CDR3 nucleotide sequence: TGTGCCAGCTCACCATCTTTCCCGCCACGTCGTGAAGCTTTCTTT. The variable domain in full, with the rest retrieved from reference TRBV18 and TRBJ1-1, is NAGVMQNPRHLVRRRGQEARLRCSPMKGHSHVYWYRQLPEEGLKFMVYLQKENIIDESGMPKERFSAEFPKEGPSILRIQQVVRGDSAAYFCASSPSFPPRREAFFGQGTRLTVV.

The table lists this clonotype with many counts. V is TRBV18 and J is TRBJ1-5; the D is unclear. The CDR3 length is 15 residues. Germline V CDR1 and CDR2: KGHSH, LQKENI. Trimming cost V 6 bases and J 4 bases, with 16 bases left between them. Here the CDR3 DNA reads TGTGCCAGCTCCCCCCCCGGGGTAACAAATCAGCCCCAGCATTTT. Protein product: CASSPPGVTNQPQHF. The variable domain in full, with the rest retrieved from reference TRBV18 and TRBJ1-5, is NAGVMQNPRHLVRRRGQEARLRCSPMKGHSHVYWYRQLPEEGLKFMVYLQKENIIDESGMPKERFSAEFPKEGPSILRIQQVVRGDSAAYFCASSPPGVTNQPQHFGDGTRLSIL.

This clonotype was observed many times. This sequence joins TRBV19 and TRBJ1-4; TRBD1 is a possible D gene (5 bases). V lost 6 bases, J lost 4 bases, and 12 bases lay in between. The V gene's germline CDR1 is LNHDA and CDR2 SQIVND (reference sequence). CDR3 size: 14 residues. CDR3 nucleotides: TGTGCCAGTAGAAGCCGGGACGGTAATGAAAAACTGTTTTTT. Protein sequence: CASRSRDGNEKLFF. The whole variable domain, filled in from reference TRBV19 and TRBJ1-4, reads DGGITQSPKYLFRKEGQNVTLSCEQNLNHDAMYWYRQDPGQGLRLIYYSQIVNDFQKGDIAEGYSVSREKKESFPLTVTSAQKNPTAFYLCASRSRDGNEKLFFGSGTQLSVL.

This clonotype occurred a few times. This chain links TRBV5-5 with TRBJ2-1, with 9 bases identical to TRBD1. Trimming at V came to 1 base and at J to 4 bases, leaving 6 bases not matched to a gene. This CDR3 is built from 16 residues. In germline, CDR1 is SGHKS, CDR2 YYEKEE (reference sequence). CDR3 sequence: CASSLRGQGLYNEQFF. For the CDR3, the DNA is TGTGCCAGCAGCTTGAGGGGACAGGGACTTTACAATGAGCAGTTCTTC.

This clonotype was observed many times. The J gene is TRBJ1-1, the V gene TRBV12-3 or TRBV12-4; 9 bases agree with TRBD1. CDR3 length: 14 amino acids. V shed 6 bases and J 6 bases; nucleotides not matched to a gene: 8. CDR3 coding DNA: TGTGCCAGCAGGCTTTGGACAGGGGTTCCTGAAGCTTTCTTT. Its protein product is CASRLWTGVPEAFF.